The TCR beta chain under discussion was sequenced for a study of post-analysis software for immune sequencing data. About this clonotype: The antigen is undetermined.

TCR beta cDNA libraries had unique molecular identifiers. Each batch of about 0.95 to 10 million T cells produced 500,000 to 600,000 cDNA molecules. TCRdb itself ran the PCR reads through MiXCR, one entry per CDR3 protein. Of roughly 870,000 distinct CDR3 sequences in the sample, 53% are singletons; the top ten hold roughly 4.4%. The CDR3 spans 16 residues. Germline loops: CDR1 DFQATT, CDR2 SNEGSKA (reference sequence). The ends lost 0 bases at V and 5 bases at J; junction bases unmatched: 8. Findings and caveats of the study: Strong co-clustering by F measure linked samples that shared a preparation batch. In patients, five or six TRBV segments were more frequent than in controls, with TRBV5-6, TRBV5-1 and TRBV20-1 among them. Compared against controls, patients with multiple sclerosis displayed significantly lower normalized Chao1 diversity.

The sequencing sample was made of blood. The sequence came from a girl between 5 and 17 years old with multiple sclerosis. V usage is TRBV20-1 and J usage is TRBJ2-1; TRBD2 matches 9 bases. The CDR3 loop reads CSARDFRGLANNEQFF. Here the CDR3 DNA reads TGCAGTGCTAGAGATTTCCGGGGACTAGCAAACAATGAGCAGTTCTTC.